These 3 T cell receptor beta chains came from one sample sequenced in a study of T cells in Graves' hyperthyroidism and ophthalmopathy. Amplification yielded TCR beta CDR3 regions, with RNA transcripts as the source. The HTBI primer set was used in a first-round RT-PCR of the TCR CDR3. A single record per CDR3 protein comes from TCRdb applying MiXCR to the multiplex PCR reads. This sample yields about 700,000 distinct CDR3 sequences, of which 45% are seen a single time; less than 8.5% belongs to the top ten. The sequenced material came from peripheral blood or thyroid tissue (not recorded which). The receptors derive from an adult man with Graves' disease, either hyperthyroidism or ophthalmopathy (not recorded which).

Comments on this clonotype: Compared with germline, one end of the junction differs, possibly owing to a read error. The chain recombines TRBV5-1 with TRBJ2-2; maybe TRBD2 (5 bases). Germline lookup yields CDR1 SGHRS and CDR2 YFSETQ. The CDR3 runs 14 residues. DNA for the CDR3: TGCGCCAGCAGCTTGGGACTTATCACCGGGGAGCTGGTTTTT. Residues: CASSLGLITGELVF.

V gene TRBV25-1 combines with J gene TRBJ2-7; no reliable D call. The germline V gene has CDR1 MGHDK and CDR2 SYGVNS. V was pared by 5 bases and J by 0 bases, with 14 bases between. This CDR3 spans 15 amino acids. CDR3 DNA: TGTGCCAGCAGTTCCATGATGACGGGCTCCTACGAGCAGTACTTC. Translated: CASSSMMTGSYEQYF.

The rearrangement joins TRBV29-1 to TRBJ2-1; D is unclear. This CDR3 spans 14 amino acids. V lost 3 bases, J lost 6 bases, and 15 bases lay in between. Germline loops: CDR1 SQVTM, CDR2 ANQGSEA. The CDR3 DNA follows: TGCAGCGTTGATAGTCGCAATCCAGGCAATGAGCAGTTCTTC. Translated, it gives CSVDSRNPGNEQFF.